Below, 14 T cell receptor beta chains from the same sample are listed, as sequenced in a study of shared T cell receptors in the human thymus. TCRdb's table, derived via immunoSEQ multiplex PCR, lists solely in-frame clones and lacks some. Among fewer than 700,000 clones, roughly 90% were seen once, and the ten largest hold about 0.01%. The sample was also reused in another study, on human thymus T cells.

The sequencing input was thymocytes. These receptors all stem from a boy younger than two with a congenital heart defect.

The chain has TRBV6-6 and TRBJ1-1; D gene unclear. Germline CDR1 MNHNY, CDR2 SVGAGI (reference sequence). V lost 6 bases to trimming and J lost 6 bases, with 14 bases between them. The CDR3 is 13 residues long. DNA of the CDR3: TGTGCCAGCAGCCTCCAAAGAAGAGCTGAAGCTTTCTTT. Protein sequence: CASSLQRRAEAFF.

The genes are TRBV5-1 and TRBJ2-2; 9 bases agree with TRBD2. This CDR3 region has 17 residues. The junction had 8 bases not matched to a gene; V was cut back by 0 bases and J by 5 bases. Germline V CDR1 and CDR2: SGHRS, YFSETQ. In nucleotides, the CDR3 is TGCGCCAGCAGCTTGGGGAAAGCGGGAGGTCTGACCGGGGAGCTGTTTTTT. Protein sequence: CASSLGKAGGLTGELFF.

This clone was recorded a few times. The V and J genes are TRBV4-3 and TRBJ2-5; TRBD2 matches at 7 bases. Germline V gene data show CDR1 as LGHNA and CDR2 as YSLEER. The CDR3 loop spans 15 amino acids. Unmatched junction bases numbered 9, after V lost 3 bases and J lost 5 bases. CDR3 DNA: TGCGCCAGCAGCCAGAAAGCGGGACGGATCGAGACCCAGTACTTC. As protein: CASSQKAGRIETQYF.

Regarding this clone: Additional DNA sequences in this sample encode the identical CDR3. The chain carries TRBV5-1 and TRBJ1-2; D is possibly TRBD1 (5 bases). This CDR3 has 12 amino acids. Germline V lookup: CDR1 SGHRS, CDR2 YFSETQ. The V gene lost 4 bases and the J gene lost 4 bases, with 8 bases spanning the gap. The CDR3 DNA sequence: TGCGCCAGCAGCAGAGACAGCTATGGCTACACCTTC. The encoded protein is CASSRDSYGYTF. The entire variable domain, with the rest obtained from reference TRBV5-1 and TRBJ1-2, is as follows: KAGVTQTPRYLIKTRGQQVTLSCSPISGHRSVSWYQQTPGQGLQFLFEYFSETQRNKGNFPGRFSGRQFSNSRSEMNVSTLELGDSALYLCASSRDSYGYTFGSGTRLTVV.

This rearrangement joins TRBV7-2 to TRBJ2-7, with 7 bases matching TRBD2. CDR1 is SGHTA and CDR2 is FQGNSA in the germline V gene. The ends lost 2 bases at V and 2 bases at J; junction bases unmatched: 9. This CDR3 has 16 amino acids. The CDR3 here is CASSLIGLAVTYEQYF. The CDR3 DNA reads TGTGCCAGCAGCTTAATCGGGCTAGCGGTGACCTACGAGCAGTACTTC.

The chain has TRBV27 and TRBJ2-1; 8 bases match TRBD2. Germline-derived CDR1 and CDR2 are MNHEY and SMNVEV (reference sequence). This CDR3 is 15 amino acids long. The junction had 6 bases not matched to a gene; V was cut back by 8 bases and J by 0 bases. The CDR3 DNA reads TGTGCCAGCCGGACGACTAGCGACTCCTACAATGAGCAGTTCTTC. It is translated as CASRTTSDSYNEQFF.

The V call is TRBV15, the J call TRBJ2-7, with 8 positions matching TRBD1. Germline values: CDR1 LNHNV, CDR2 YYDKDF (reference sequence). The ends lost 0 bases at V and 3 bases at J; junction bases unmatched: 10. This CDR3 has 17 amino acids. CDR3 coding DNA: TGTGCCACCAGCAGAGATTTGAACAGGGGGAGATTCTACGAGCAGTACTTC. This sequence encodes CATSRDLNRGRFYEQYF. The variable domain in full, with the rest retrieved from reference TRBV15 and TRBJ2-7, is DAMVIQNPRYQVTQFGKPVTLSCSQTLNHNVMYWYQQKSSQAPKLLFHYYDKDFNNEADTPDNFQSRRPNTSFCFLDIRSPGLGDTAMYLCATSRDLNRGRFYEQYFGPGTRLTVT.

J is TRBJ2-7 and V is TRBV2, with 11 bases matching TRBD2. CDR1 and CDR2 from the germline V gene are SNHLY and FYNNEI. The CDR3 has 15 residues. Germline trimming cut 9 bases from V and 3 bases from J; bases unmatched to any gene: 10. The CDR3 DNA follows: TGTGCCAGTCTATTAACTAGCGGGAGCCACTACGAGCAGTACTTC. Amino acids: CASLLTSGSHYEQYF.

CDR3 sequence: CASSLCREYNDYEQYF. CDR3 sequence (DNA): TGTGCCAGCAGTTTATGCCGCGAGTACAACGACTACGAGCAGTACTTC. The chain uses TRBV28 and TRBJ2-5, with D unclear. The better agreement between TRBJ2-7 and the DNA end casts doubt on the J call. The CDR3 is made up of 16 amino acids. Germline V gives CDR1 MDHEN, CDR2 SYDVKM.

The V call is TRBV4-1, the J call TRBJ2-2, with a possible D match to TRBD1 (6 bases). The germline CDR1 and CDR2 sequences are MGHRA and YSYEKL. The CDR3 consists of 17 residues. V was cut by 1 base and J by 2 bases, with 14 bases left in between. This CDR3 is CASSQGEEQGNTGELFF. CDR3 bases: TGCGCCAGCAGCCAAGGCGAAGAACAGGGCAACACCGGGGAGCTGTTTTTT.

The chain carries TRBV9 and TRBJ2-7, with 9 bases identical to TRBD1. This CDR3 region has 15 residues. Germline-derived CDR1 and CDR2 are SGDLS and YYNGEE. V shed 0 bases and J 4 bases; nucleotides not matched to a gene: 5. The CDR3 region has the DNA TGTGCCAGCAGCGTAGCGCCGGACAGGGGTTACGAGCAGTACTTC. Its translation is CASSVAPDRGYEQYF.

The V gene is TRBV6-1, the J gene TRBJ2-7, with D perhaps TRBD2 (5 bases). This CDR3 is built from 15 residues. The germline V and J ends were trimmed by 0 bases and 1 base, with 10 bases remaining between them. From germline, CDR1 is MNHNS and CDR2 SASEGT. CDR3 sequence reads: CASSEALRGSYEQYF. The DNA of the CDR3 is TGTGCCAGCAGTGAAGCGCTTCGGGGATCCTACGAGCAGTACTTC.

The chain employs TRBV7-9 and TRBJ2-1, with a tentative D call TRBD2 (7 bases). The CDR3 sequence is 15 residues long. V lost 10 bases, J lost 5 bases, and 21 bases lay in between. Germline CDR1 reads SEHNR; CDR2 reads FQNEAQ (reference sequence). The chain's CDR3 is CATPLPAGDNNEQFF. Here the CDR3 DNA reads TGTGCCACCCCTCTTCCGGCGGGGGACAACAATGAGCAGTTCTTC.

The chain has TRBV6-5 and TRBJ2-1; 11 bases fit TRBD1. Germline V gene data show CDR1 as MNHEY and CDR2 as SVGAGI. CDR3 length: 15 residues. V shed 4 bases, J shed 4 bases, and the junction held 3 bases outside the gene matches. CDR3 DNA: TGTGCCAGCAGTTCCGGACAGGGGGCTTACAATGAGCAGTTCTTC. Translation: CASSSGQGAYNEQFF.